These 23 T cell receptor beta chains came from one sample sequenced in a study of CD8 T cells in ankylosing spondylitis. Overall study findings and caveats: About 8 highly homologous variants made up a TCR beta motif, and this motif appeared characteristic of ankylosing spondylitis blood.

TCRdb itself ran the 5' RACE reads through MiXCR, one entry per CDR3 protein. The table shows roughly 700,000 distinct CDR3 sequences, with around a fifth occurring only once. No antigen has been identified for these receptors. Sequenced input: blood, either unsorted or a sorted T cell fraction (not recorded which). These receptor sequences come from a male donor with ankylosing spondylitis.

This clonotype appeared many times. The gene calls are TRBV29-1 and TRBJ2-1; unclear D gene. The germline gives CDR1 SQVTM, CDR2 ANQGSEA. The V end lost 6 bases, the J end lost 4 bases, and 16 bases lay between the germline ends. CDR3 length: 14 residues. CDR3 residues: CSVQTQASYNEQFF. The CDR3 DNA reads TGCAGCGTGCAAACGCAAGCGTCGTACAATGAGCAGTTCTTC.

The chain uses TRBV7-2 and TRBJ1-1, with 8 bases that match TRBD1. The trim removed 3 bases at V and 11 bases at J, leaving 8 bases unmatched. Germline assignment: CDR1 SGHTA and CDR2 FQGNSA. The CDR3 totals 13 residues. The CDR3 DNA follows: TGTGCCAGCAGCTTTGCAGGGGGCGCTTGGGCTTTCTTT. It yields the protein CASSFAGGAWAFF.

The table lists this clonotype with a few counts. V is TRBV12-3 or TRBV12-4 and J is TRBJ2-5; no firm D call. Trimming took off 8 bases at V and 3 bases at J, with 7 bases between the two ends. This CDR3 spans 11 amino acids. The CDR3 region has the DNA TGTGCCAGCCAACAAAAAGAGACCCAGTACTTC. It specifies CASQQKETQYF.

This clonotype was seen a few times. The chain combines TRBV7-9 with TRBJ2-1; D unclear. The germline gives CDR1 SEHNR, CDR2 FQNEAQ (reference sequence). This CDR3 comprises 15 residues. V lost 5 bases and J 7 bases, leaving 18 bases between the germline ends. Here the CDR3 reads CASSPSGLGKNEQFF. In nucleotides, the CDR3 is TGTGCCAGCAGCCCTTCGGGCCTCGGAAAGAATGAGCAGTTCTTC.

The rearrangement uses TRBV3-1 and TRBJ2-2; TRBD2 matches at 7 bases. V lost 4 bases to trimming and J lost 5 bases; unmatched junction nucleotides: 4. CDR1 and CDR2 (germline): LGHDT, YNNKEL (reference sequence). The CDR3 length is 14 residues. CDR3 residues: CASSLSGPTGELFF. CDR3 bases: TGTGCCAGCAGCCTTAGCGGGCCTACCGGGGAGCTGTTTTTT. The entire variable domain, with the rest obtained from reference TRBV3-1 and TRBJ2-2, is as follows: DTAVSQTPKYLVTQMGNDKSIKCEQNLGHDTMYWYKQDSKKFLKIMFSYNNKELIINETVPNRFSPKSPDKAHLNLHINSLELGDSAVYFCASSLSGPTGELFFGEGSRLTVL.

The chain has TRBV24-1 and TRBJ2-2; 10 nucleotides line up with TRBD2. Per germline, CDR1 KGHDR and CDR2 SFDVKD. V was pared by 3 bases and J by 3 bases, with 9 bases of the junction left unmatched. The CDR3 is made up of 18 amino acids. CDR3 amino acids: CATSDHRAGGRHTGELFF. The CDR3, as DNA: TGTGCCACCAGTGATCACCGAGCGGGGGGGCGGCACACCGGGGAGCTGTTTTTT.

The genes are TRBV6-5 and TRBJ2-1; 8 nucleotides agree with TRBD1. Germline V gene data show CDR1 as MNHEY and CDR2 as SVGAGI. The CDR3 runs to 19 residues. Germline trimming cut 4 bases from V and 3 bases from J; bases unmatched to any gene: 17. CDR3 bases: TGTGCCAGCAGTTTCTTACCCCCGGGAGACAGGGGACGCTACAATGAGCAGTTCTTC. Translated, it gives CASSFLPPGDRGRYNEQFF.

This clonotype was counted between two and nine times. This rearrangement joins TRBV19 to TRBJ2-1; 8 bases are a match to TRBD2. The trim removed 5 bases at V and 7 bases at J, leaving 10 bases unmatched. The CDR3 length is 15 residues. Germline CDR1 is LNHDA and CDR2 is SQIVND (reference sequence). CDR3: CASSPRKRELNEQFF. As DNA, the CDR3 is TGTGCCAGTAGTCCCAGGAAGCGGGAGTTGAATGAGCAGTTCTTC.

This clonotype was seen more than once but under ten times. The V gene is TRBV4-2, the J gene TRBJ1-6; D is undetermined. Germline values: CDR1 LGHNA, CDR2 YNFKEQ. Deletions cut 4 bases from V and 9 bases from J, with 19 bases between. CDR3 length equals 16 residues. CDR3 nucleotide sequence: TGTGCCAGCAGCCTACTCCGAGGGAGTGTTTCTTCACCCCTCCACTTT. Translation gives CASSLLRGSVSSPLHF.

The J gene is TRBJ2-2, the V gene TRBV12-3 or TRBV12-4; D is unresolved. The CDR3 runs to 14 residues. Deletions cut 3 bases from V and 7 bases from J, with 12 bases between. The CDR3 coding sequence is TGTGCCAGCAGTTTTTTCCAGCCCGGCGGGGAGCTGTTTTTT. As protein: CASSFFQPGGELFF.

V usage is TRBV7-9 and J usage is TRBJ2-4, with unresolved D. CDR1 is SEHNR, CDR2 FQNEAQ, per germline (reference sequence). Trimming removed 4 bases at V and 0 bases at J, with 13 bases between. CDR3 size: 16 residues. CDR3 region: CASSSPKPAAKNIQYF. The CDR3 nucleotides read TGTGCCAGCAGCTCCCCAAAGCCGGCAGCCAAAAACATTCAGTACTTC.

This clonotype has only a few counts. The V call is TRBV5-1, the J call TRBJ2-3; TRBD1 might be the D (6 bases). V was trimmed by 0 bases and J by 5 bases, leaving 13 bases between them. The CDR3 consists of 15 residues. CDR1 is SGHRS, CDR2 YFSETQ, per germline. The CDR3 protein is CASSLGQGKGDTQYF. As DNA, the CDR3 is TGCGCCAGCAGCTTGGGGCAGGGGAAGGGAGATACGCAGTATTTT.

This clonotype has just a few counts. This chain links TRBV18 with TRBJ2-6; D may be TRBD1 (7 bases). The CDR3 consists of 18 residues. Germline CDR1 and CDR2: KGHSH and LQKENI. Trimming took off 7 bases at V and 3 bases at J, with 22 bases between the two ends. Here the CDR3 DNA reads TGTGCCAGCTACCACCCAGGGGGGCCGACATTTGGGGCCAACGTCCTGACTTTC. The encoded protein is CASYHPGGPTFGANVLTF. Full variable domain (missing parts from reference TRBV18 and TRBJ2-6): NAGVMQNPRHLVRRRGQEARLRCSPMKGHSHVYWYRQLPEEGLKFMVYLQKENIIDESGMPKERFSAEFPKEGPSILRIQQVVRGDSAAYFCASYHPGGPTFGANVLTFGAGSRLTVL.

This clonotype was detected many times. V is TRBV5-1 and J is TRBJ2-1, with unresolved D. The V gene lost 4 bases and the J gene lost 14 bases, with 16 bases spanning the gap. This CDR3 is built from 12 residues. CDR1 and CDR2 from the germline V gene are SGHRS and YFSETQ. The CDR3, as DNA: TGCGCCAGCAGCACCGGGTCGGGCTGGGAGTTCTTC. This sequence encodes CASSTGSGWEFF.

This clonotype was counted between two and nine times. The CDR3 coding sequence is TGTGCCAGCAGCACCCGGACTAGCGGGAAACAAGAGACCCAGTACTTC. It is translated as CASSTRTSGKQETQYF. The rearrangement uses TRBV3-1 and TRBJ2-5, with 12 bases that match TRBD2. Germline lookup yields CDR1 LGHDT and CDR2 YNNKEL (reference sequence). The CDR3 is 16 residues long. Germline trimming cut 5 bases from V and 2 bases from J; bases unmatched to any gene: 6.

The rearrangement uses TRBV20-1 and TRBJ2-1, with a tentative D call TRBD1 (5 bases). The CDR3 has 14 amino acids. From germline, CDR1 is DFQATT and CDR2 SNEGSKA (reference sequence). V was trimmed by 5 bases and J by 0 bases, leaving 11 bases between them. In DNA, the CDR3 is TGCAGTGCTCGGACACTCGGCTCCTACAATGAGCAGTTCTTC. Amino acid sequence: CSARTLGSYNEQFF.

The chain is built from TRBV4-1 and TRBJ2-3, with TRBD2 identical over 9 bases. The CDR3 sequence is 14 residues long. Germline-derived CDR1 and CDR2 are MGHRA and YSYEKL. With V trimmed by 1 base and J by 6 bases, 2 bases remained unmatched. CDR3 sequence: CASSQGLAGDTQYF. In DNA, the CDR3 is TGCGCCAGCAGCCAAGGCCTAGCGGGGGATACGCAGTATTTT.

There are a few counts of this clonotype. CDR3 sequence: CASSEDVWVSPAEQFF. CDR3 DNA sequence: TGTGCCAGCAGTGAAGATGTGTGGGTCAGTCCAGCTGAGCAGTTCTTC. The chain carries TRBV6-1 and TRBJ2-1; D unclear. CDR3 size: 16 residues. Trimming stripped 1 base from V and 9 bases from J, with 19 bases between. In germline, CDR1 is MNHNS, CDR2 SASEGT.

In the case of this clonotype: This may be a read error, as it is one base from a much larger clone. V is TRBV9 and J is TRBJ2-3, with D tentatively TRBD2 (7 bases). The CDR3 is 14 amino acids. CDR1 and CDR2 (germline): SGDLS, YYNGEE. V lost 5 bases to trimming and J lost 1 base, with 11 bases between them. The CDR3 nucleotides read TGTGCCAGCAGTGAGGGGGGGGGCACAGATACGCAGTATTTT. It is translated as CASSEGGGTDTQYF.

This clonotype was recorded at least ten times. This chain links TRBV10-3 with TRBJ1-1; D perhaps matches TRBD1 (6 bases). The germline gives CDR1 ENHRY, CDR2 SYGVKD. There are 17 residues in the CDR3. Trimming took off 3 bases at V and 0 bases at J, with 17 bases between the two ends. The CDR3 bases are TGTGCCATCAGTGAATTAGGTATAAGACAGGTGAACACTGAAGCTTTCTTT. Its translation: CAISELGIRQVNTEAFF.

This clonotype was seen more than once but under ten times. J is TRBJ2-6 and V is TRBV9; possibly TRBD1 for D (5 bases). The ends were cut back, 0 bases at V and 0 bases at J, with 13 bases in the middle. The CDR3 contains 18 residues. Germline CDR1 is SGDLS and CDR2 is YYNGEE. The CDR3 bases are TGTGCCAGCAGCGTAGCTCTGGGGCCTGACTCTGGGGCCAACGTCCTGACTTTC. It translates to CASSVALGPDSGANVLTF. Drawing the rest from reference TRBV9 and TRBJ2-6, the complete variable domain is DSGVTQTPKHLITATGQRVTLRCSPRSGDLSVYWYQQSLDQGLQFLIQYYNGEERAKGNILERFSAQQFPDLHSELNLSSLELGDSALYFCASSVALGPDSGANVLTFGAGSRLTVL.

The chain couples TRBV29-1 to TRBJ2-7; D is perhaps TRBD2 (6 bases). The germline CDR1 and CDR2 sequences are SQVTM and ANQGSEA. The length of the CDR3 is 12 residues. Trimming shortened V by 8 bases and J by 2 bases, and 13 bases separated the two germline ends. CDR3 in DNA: TGCAGCACTCGCGGGGTAGCCTACGAGCAGTACTTC. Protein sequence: CSTRGVAYEQYF.

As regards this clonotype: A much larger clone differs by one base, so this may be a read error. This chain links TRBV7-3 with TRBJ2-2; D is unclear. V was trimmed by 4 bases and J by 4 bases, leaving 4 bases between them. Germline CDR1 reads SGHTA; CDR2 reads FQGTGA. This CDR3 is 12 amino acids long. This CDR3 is CASSWVTGELFF. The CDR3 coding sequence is TGTGCCAGCAGCTGGGTCACCGGGGAGCTGTTTTTT.